The 9 T cell receptor beta chains listed next were all sequenced from one sample in a study of cytomegalovirus exposure and HLA in healthy donors. The PCR contained 60 Vbeta and 13 Jbeta primers. Only in-frame clones appear in the TCRdb table, and some are missing; sequencing was by immunoSEQ multiplex PCR. Counted here are 130,000 or so clones, 60% to 80% occurring once; the ten biggest clones make up roughly 7.2%. The sequenced material came from PBMCs. Every receptor here comes from a male donor in good health and CMV-seronegative.

The J gene is TRBJ1-2, the V gene TRBV5-6, with D hard to call. CDR1 and CDR2 from the germline V gene are SGHDT and YYEEEE. With 4 bases removed from V and 8 bases from J, the gap between germline ends came to 21 bases. The CDR3 is made up of 15 amino acids. The CDR3 loop is CASSPGGREMGGYTF. The CDR3 coding sequence is TGTGCCAGCAGCCCCGGAGGGCGAGAGATGGGGGGCTACACCTTC.

This clone was picked up a small number of times. The CDR3, as DNA: TGTGCCAGCAGTTACGGGGACAGGGCCACTGAAGCTTTCTTT. As protein: CASSYGDRATEAFF. The chain links TRBV6-6 to TRBJ1-1, with 9 positions matching TRBD1. CDR3 length: 14 amino acids. The V gene's germline CDR1 is MNHNY and CDR2 SVGAGI (reference sequence). After removal of 2 bases from V and 4 bases from J, the junction contained 2 bases not matched to a gene.

Points on this clone: At one boundary the junction diverges from the germline segment, which might be a read error. V is TRBV7-2 and J is TRBJ2-7; a weak D match, TRBD1 (7 bases). The germline V gene has CDR1 SGHTA and CDR2 FQGNSA. CDR3 size: 14 residues. The CDR3 region has the DNA TGTGCCAGCAGTTGGGGGGACAGATCCTCCGAGCAGTACTTC. It translates to CASSWGDRSSEQYF.

This clone has only a few counts. The rearrangement links TRBV2 to TRBJ2-7; TRBD1 aligns across 7 bases. This CDR3 comprises 13 residues. Germline-derived CDR1 and CDR2 are SNHLY and FYNNEI. With V trimmed by 11 bases and J by 0 bases, 7 bases remained unmatched. CDR3: CAGTGTVSYEQYF. The CDR3 DNA reads TGTGCCGGCACCGGGACAGTCTCCTACGAGCAGTACTTC.

The CDR3 reads CAIKEDSYNSPLHF. The CDR3 nucleotides are TGTGCCATCAAAGAGGACAGCTATAATTCACCCCTCCACTTT. The chain employs TRBV10-3 and TRBJ1-6; D may be TRBD1 (6 bases). This CDR3 comprises 14 residues. Trimming stripped 7 bases from V and 3 bases from J, with 10 bases between. The germline CDR1 and CDR2 sequences are ENHRY and SYGVKD.

The rearrangement links TRBV19 to TRBJ2-1; the D is unclear. Germline CDR1 LNHDA, CDR2 SQIVND (reference sequence). Deletions cut 3 bases from V and 4 bases from J, with 16 bases between. The CDR3 totals 16 residues. CDR3 nucleotide sequence: TGTGCCAGTAGTATCTCGACGGAGCTAGGTTACAATGAGCAGTTCTTC. This codes for CASSISTELGYNEQFF.

V gene TRBV7-2 combines with J gene TRBJ1-6, with D perhaps matching TRBD1 (6 bases). V was cut by 4 bases and J by 7 bases, with 14 bases left in between. Germline CDR1 reads SGHTA; CDR2 reads FQGNSA. This CDR3 contains 15 residues. CDR3 residues: CASSSATGSNSPLHF. In DNA form, the CDR3 reads TGTGCCAGCAGCTCCGCGACAGGAAGCAATTCACCCCTCCACTTT.

This rearrangement joins TRBV4-3 to TRBJ1-2, with 7 positions matching TRBD1. V lost 4 bases to trimming and J lost 2 bases; unmatched junction nucleotides: 7. Germline loops: CDR1 LGHNA, CDR2 YSLEER. CDR3 size: 15 residues. The CDR3 DNA sequence: TGCGCCAGCAGCCGAGTGACAGGGTCCAACTATGGCTACACCTTC. Translating gives CASSRVTGSNYGYTF.

V is TRBV5-1 and J is TRBJ2-1; 11 bases fit TRBD2. J was trimmed by 4 bases and V by 4 bases; bases with no gene match: 10. Germline V gives CDR1 SGHRS, CDR2 YFSETQ. The CDR3 extends over 17 amino acids. The CDR3 reads CASSPGVAGGRYNEQFF. For the CDR3, the DNA is TGCGCCAGCAGCCCAGGGGTAGCGGGGGGGCGGTACAATGAGCAGTTCTTC.